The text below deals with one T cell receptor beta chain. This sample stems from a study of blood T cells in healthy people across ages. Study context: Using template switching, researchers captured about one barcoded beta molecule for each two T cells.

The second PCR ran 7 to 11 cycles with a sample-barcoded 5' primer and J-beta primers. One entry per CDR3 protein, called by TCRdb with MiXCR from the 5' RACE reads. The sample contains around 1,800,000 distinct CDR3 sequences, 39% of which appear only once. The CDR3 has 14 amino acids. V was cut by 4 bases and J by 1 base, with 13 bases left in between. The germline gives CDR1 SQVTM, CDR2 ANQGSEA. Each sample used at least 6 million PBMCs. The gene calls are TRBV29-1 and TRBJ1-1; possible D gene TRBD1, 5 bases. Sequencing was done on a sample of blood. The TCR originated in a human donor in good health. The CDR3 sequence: CSVVEGAENTEAFF. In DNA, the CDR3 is TGCAGCGTTGTAGAAGGGGCAGAGAACACTGAAGCTTTCTTT.